A single sample is the source of the 5 T cell receptor beta chains below, sequenced in a study of cytomegalovirus exposure and HLA in healthy donors. Generated by immunoSEQ multiplex PCR, the TCRdb table keeps only in-frame clones and is missing some. The table lists approximately 200,000 clones, approximately 86% of them singletons, with about 2.7% in the top ten. Material for sequencing was PBMCs. These receptor sequences come from a woman under 30 in good health and CMV-seronegative.

Concerning this clone: Other nucleotide sequences from this sample produce the same CDR3. The rearrangement joins TRBV28 to TRBJ1-1, with 10 bases lining up with TRBD1. Trimming removed 6 bases from V and 8 bases from J; junction bases left unmatched: 3. CDR1 is MDHEN, CDR2 SYDVKM, per germline. There are 12 residues in the CDR3. This CDR3 reads CASRDRGTEAFF. The DNA of the CDR3 is TGTGCCAGCAGGGACAGGGGGACAGAAGCTTTCTTT.

This clone has a single count. This chain connects TRBV5-4 to TRBJ2-7, with TRBD2 as a possible D gene (5 bases). Deletions cut 2 bases from V and 5 bases from J, with 8 bases between. The length of the CDR3 is 12 residues. In germline, CDR1 is SGHNT, CDR2 YYREEE (reference sequence). The CDR3 DNA is TGTGCCAGCAGCTTTTCGGGGAACGAGCAGTACTTC. Amino acid sequence: CASSFSGNEQYF. Full variable domain (missing parts from reference TRBV5-4 and TRBJ2-7): ETGVTQSPTHLIKTRGQQVTLRCSSQSGHNTVSWYQQALGQGPQFIFQYYREEENGRGNFPPRFSGLQFPNYSSELNVNALELDDSALYLCASSFSGNEQYFGPGTRLTVT.

This chain links TRBV5-6 with TRBJ2-7, with 9 positions matching TRBD2. The CDR3 totals 16 residues. V lost 4 bases to trimming and J lost 3 bases; unmatched junction nucleotides: 11. Germline V gene data show CDR1 as SGHDT and CDR2 as YYEEEE. For the CDR3, the DNA is TGTGCCAGCAGCCACCCACGGGCGGGAGGGGTCTACGAGCAGTACTTC. It specifies CASSHPRAGGVYEQYF. Combining the CDR3 with reference TRBV5-6 and TRBJ2-7 gives the whole variable domain DAGVTQSPTHLIKTRGQQVTLRCSPKSGHDTVSWYQQALGQGPQFIFQYYEEEERQRGNFPDRFSGHQFPNYSSELNVNALLLGDSALYLCASSHPRAGGVYEQYFGPGTRLTVT.

The J gene is TRBJ2-7, the V gene TRBV14; TRBD1 matches at 8 bases. Germline CDR1 reads SGHDN; CDR2 reads FVKESK. This CDR3 region has 15 residues. V lost 4 bases and J lost 5; bases outside the gene matches: 10. This chain's CDR3 is CASSPWDRSIDEQYF. CDR3 DNA: TGTGCCAGCAGCCCATGGGACAGGTCAATCGACGAGCAGTACTTC.

The rearrangement links TRBV11-3 to TRBJ2-2, with 15 bases matching TRBD2. Trimming removed 5 bases from V and 3 bases from J; junction bases left unmatched: 4. Per germline, CDR1 SGHNT and CDR2 YENEEA. The CDR3 loop spans 17 amino acids. The CDR3 DNA reads as TGTGCCAGCAGCCGGACTAGCGGGAGGGCCGACACCGGGGAGCTGTTTTTT. Translated, it gives CASSRTSGRADTGELFF.